Following are 24 T cell receptor beta chains from one sample sequenced in a study of cytomegalovirus exposure and HLA in healthy donors. In the PCR, 60 Vbeta and 13 Jbeta primers were used. Produced via immunoSEQ multiplex PCR; TCRdb's table is partial and in-frame only. This table holds 70,000 to 100,000 clones, roughly 60% found once. The sequenced sample consisted of PBMCs. The receptor source for this set is a woman aged 45-60 years in good health and CMV-seropositive.

This clone was seen more than once but under ten times. The J gene is TRBJ1-5, the V gene TRBV2, with 7 bases aligning to TRBD1. This CDR3 comprises 17 residues. J was trimmed by 1 base and V by 6 bases; bases with no gene match: 12. Germline V CDR1 and CDR2: SNHLY, FYNNEI. The CDR3 DNA follows: TGTGCCAGCAGCGGGACAGACGCTCTCCTAAGCAATCAGCCCCAGCATTTT. Its translation is CASSGTDALLSNQPQHF.

The chain joins TRBV7-2 to TRBJ1-6, with D possibly matching TRBD1 (5 bases). V was clipped by 6 bases and J by 6 bases, with 9 bases between them. Germline values: CDR1 SGHTA, CDR2 FQGNSA. This CDR3 comprises 13 residues. The CDR3 reads CASSPQGNSPLHF. For the CDR3, the DNA is TGTGCCAGCAGTCCTCAGGGTAATTCACCCCTCCACTTT.

The chain couples TRBV2 to TRBJ2-1; tentative D call: TRBD1 (5 bases). There are 13 residues in the CDR3. Germline V CDR1 and CDR2: SNHLY, FYNNEI. V lost 4 bases to trimming and J lost 4 bases, with 8 bases between them. In DNA form, the CDR3 reads TGTGCCAGCAGTGCCGACAGATACAATGAGCAGTTCTTC. This sequence encodes CASSADRYNEQFF.

The chain links TRBV7-9 to TRBJ2-3; 16 bases are a match to TRBD2. Germline values: CDR1 SEHNR, CDR2 FQNEAQ (reference sequence). The V segment lost 8 bases and the J segment 5 bases; nucleotides outside the gene matches: 13. This CDR3 is built from 18 residues. The CDR3 region has the DNA TGTGCCAGCGTGGGGACTAGCGGGGGGGCCAAATTGGGAGATACGCAGTATTTT. It translates to CASVGTSGGAKLGDTQYF.

This chain joins TRBV30 and TRBJ2-7; no firm D call. The length of the CDR3 is 12 residues. Germline V gene lookup returns CDR1 GTSNPN and CDR2 SVGIG (reference sequence). V was shortened by 1 base and J by 3 bases, with 7 bases between the two germline ends. The CDR3 sequence: CAWSETVYEQYF. Here the CDR3 DNA reads TGTGCCTGGAGTGAAACAGTCTACGAGCAGTACTTC.

The rearrangement joins TRBV4-3 to TRBJ1-2; 8 bases line up with TRBD1. The CDR3 is 16 residues long. The ends lost 0 bases at V and 5 bases at J; junction bases unmatched: 8. Germline CDR1 reads LGHNA; CDR2 reads YSLEER. CDR3 amino acids: CASSQDYARGQYGYTF. Written as DNA, the CDR3 is TGCGCCAGCAGCCAAGATTATGCCAGGGGGCAATATGGCTACACCTTC.

V gene TRBV5-1 combines with J gene TRBJ1-1; D perhaps matches TRBD1 (5 bases). V dropped 2 bases and J dropped 1 base, with 9 bases sitting between them. The CDR3 loop spans 14 amino acids. Per germline, CDR1 SGHRS and CDR2 YFSETQ. The CDR3 is CASSLQDPNTEAFF. Here the CDR3 DNA reads TGCGCCAGCAGCTTACAGGACCCGAACACTGAAGCTTTCTTT.

The chain is built from TRBV2 and TRBJ2-5; possible D gene TRBD2, 5 bases. Between the trimmed V and J ends, which lost 7 bases and 5 bases, there was a span of 20 bases. Germline-derived CDR1 and CDR2 are SNHLY and FYNNEI. CDR3 length: 15 amino acids. CDR3 sequence: CASTPAAGFGETQYF. The CDR3 DNA follows: TGTGCCAGCACCCCCGCCGCGGGTTTCGGGGAGACCCAGTACTTC.

The rearrangement uses TRBV5-6 and TRBJ1-1; 7 bases align to TRBD1. The V gene end was trimmed by 3 bases and the J gene end by 6 bases; junction bases not matched to a gene: 8. Germline V CDR1 and CDR2: SGHDT, YYEEEE. This CDR3 has 14 residues. CDR3 region: CASSWQGVVSEAFF. The CDR3 nucleotides are TGTGCCAGCAGCTGGCAGGGGGTAGTCTCTGAAGCTTTCTTT.

This clone was picked up a small number of times. This chain joins TRBV4-3 and TRBJ1-3; D uncertain. This CDR3 contains 17 residues. Germline assignment: CDR1 LGHNA and CDR2 YSLEER. V lost 0 bases to trimming and J lost 1 base, with 13 bases between them. The DNA for the CDR3 is TGCGCCAGCAGCCAAGATAGCGGGGTTCCATCTGGAAACACCATATATTTT. Residues: CASSQDSGVPSGNTIYF.

This clone was recorded a few times. The gene calls are TRBV19 and TRBJ1-2, with D uncertain. The V end lost 1 base, the J end lost 4 bases, and 16 bases lay between the germline ends. There are 16 residues in the CDR3. In germline, CDR1 is LNHDA, CDR2 SQIVND (reference sequence). This CDR3 is CASSIGSRGESYGYTF. CDR3 DNA: TGTGCCAGTAGTATAGGTTCCCGGGGAGAGAGCTATGGCTACACCTTC.

V is TRBV4-2 and J is TRBJ2-5, with 11 bases fitting TRBD2. After removal of 4 bases from V and 3 bases from J, the junction contained 4 bases not matched to a gene. Germline V gene sequence: CDR1 LGHNA, CDR2 YNFKEQ. The CDR3 totals 15 residues. CDR3 sequence: CASSPRLAGKETQYF. The CDR3 DNA sequence: TGTGCCAGCAGCCCTAGACTAGCGGGGAAAGAGACCCAGTACTTC.

This clone was counted between two and nine times. This chain connects TRBV4-3 to TRBJ2-3; the D is unclear. The CDR3 loop spans 14 amino acids. Germline V gene lookup returns CDR1 LGHNA and CDR2 YSLEER. V was cut by 1 base and J by 5 bases, with 10 bases left in between. The CDR3 loop reads CASSQGLVEDTQYF. DNA of the CDR3: TGCGCCAGCAGCCAAGGGCTAGTTGAAGATACGCAGTATTTT.

This clone was detected only a few times. The chain recombines TRBV19 with TRBJ1-6, with a possible D match to TRBD1 (6 bases). The germline CDR1 and CDR2 sequences are LNHDA and SQIVND (reference sequence). V was trimmed by 5 bases and J by 7 bases, leaving 15 bases between them. This CDR3 region has 15 residues. This CDR3 is CASSAGTRGNSPLHF. The CDR3 bases are TGTGCCAGTAGTGCGGGCACCAGGGGAAATTCACCCCTCCACTTT. Full variable domain (remainder filled in from reference TRBV19 and TRBJ1-6): DGGITQSPKYLFRKEGQNVTLSCEQNLNHDAMYWYRQDPGQGLRLIYYSQIVNDFQKGDIAEGYSVSREKKESFPLTVTSAQKNPTAFYLCASSAGTRGNSPLHFGNGTRLTVT.

The chain is built from TRBV15 and TRBJ2-5, with a weak D call TRBD2 (5 bases). This CDR3 contains 13 residues. Germline CDR1 LNHNV, CDR2 YYDKDF (reference sequence). The germline V and J ends were trimmed by 5 bases and 3 bases, with 10 bases remaining between them. The DNA of the CDR3 is TGTGCCACCAGCGCAGCGGCGGAAGAGACCCAGTACTTC. Its protein is CATSAAAEETQYF. The entire variable domain, with the rest obtained from reference TRBV15 and TRBJ2-5, is as follows: DAMVIQNPRYQVTQFGKPVTLSCSQTLNHNVMYWYQQKSSQAPKLLFHYYDKDFNNEADTPDNFQSRRPNTSFCFLDIRSPGLGDTAMYLCATSAAAEETQYFGPGTRLLVL.

The rearrangement uses TRBV15 and TRBJ1-4, with 9 bases aligning to TRBD1. Per the germline V gene, CDR1 is LNHNV and CDR2 is YYDKDF (reference sequence). The J segment lost 3 bases and the V segment lost 5 bases, leaving 7 bases of the junction unmatched. The CDR3 has 16 amino acids. CDR3 sequence reads: CATSGDRAEANEKLFF. CDR3 sequence (DNA): TGTGCCACCAGCGGGGACAGGGCGGAGGCTAATGAAAAACTGTTTTTT. The variable domain in full, completed from reference TRBV15 and TRBJ1-4, reads DAMVIQNPRYQVTQFGKPVTLSCSQTLNHNVMYWYQQKSSQAPKLLFHYYDKDFNNEADTPDNFQSRRPNTSFCFLDIRSPGLGDTAMYLCATSGDRAEANEKLFFGSGTQLSVL.

This clone showed up just once. An end of the junction differs from the germline gene, which may be a read error. This chain uses TRBV27 with TRBJ1-1; D is possibly TRBD1 (5 bases). The CDR3 length is 15 residues. The germline V gene has CDR1 MNHEY and CDR2 SMNVEV (reference sequence). CDR3 sequence: CASRFHLGPDTEAFF. Here the CDR3 DNA reads TGTGCCAGCCGTTTCCACCTGGGGCCGGACACTGAAGCTTTCTTT.

The V gene is TRBV10-3, the J gene TRBJ2-7, with D tentatively TRBD2 (5 bases). The CDR3 is made up of 19 amino acids. V lost 3 bases, J lost 1 base, and 25 bases lay in between. The germline V gene has CDR1 ENHRY and CDR2 SYGVKD. CDR3 DNA: TGTGCCATCAGTGATTATGGAGGTAGTACACCACAAAATTCCTACGAGCAGTACTTC. Its protein is CAISDYGGSTPQNSYEQYF.

V usage is TRBV6-1 and J usage is TRBJ1-5, with unresolved D. This CDR3 is built from 17 residues. V lost 0 bases, J lost 5 bases, and 17 bases lay in between. Germline V lookup: CDR1 MNHNS, CDR2 SASEGT. The CDR3 spells CASSEADWSGDHQPQHF. The DNA of the CDR3 is TGTGCCAGCAGTGAAGCGGACTGGTCGGGAGACCATCAGCCCCAGCATTTT.

This sequence joins TRBV2 and TRBJ1-1, with 8 positions matching TRBD1. The CDR3 spans 16 residues. Germline CDR1 reads SNHLY; CDR2 reads FYNNEI. The V and J ends lost 8 bases and 1 base, in that order; junction bases with no gene match: 12. CDR3 residues: CASGDRGRERNTEAFF. In DNA, the CDR3 is TGTGCCAGCGGAGACAGGGGCCGCGAGCGGAACACTGAAGCTTTCTTT.

The chain uses TRBV30 and TRBJ1-1; 9 nucleotides line up with TRBD1. V shed 2 bases, J shed 11 bases, and the junction held 12 bases outside the gene matches. CDR1 is GTSNPN, CDR2 SVGIG, per germline (reference sequence). The CDR3 is 14 residues long. Here the CDR3 DNA reads TGTGCCTGGAGTCGAACAGGGGGCGAAATATCCGCTTTCTTT. Its protein is CAWSRTGGEISAFF.

V and J are TRBV9 and TRBJ1-2; 8 bases agree with TRBD1. From germline, CDR1 is SGDLS and CDR2 YYNGEE. Losses at the gene ends were 1 base for V and 9 bases for J; bases not matched to a gene: 11. This CDR3 has 15 residues. CDR3 nucleotide sequence: TGTGCCAGCAGCGTAAATAGTGGACAGGGTTCTAGCTACACCTTC. It is translated as CASSVNSGQGSSYTF.

This clone was seen only a few times. This sequence joins TRBV4-3 and TRBJ2-7, with 9 bases identical to TRBD1. Germline V lookup: CDR1 LGHNA, CDR2 YSLEER. The CDR3 runs 16 residues. Unmatched junction bases numbered 9, after V lost 1 base and J lost 5 bases. The CDR3 DNA sequence: TGCGCCAGCAGCCAAGTCGAGAGACAGGGGGTCGACGAGCAGTACTTC. Translating it yields CASSQVERQGVDEQYF.

The V call is TRBV4-2, the J call TRBJ2-7; perhaps TRBD2 as D (5 bases). Germline loops: CDR1 LGHNA, CDR2 YNFKEQ. CDR3 length: 15 residues. Between the trimmed V and J ends, which lost 0 bases and 2 bases, there was a span of 11 bases. CDR3 amino acids: CASSQDTGITYEQYF. Here the CDR3 DNA reads TGTGCCAGCAGCCAAGATACCGGGATCACCTACGAGCAGTACTTC.